This TCR beta chain was captured in a study of PD-1 blockade in classical Hodgkin lymphoma. The study's findings and limits: Patients who responded completely had about the same baseline diversity as newly diagnosed patients. Patients who initiated nivolumab within 1 year of ASCT were excluded. Relapsed/refractory patients reportedly had the lowest baseline TCR diversity, below newly diagnosed patients, who were below healthy donors. A significant rise in TCR diversity was seen by C4D1 for CD4+ cells but not for CD8+ cells.

Assay used: immunoSEQ multiplex PCR; TCRdb lists only in-frame clones, some missing. The sample lists fewer than 25,000 clones; roughly 80% were seen once. A note on this clone: Its cognate antigen is unknown.

V was clipped by 5 bases and J by 4 bases, with 20 bases between them. CDR1 is SGHVS and CDR2 is FNYEAQ in the germline V gene. CDR3 length equals 16 residues. The time point is: cycle 4 day 1 (C4D1), after about 6 weeks of nivolumab. Every one of the patients relapsed after autologous stem cell transplantation (brentuximab vedotin exposure was variable). Sequenced here: peripheral blood mononuclear cells (PBMCs), sampled before the fourth cycle of nivolumab. This chain joins TRBV7-6 and TRBJ1-2; D perhaps matches TRBD1 (5 bases). The origin of this receptor is a human donor with classical Hodgkin lymphoma. The CDR3: CASSPGGTLRVYGYTF. For the CDR3, the DNA is TGTGCCAGCAGCCCTGGCGGGACCCTTCGGGTCTATGGCTACACCTTC. Using reference TRBV7-6 and TRBJ1-2 for the parts outside the CDR3, the full variable domain is GAGVSQSPRYKVTKRGQDVALRCDPISGHVSLYWYRQALGQGPEFLTYFNYEAQQDKSGLPNDRFSAERPEGSISTLTIQRTEQRDSAMYRCASSPGGTLRVYGYTFGSGTRLTVV.